A single sample is the source of the 25 T cell receptor beta chains below, sequenced in a study of tumor-infiltrating lymphocytes in primary liver carcinoma. Without any cell sorting, about 20-32 mg of bulk tissue yielded co-extracted RNA and DNA. cDNA specific to TCR beta was made from 500 ng of total RNA, with a constant-region primer employed for priming. Each TCR beta library was derived from three nested multiplex PCR rounds that employed slightly modified ARM-PCR. For roughly 10 cycles apiece, the opening two PCR rounds ran with TRBV1-TRBV30 forward primers and a C-beta reverse primer. TCRdb independently ran MiXCR on the multiplex PCR reads; one entry per CDR3 protein. The sample lists approximately 60,000 distinct CDR3 sequences; 70% to 85% were seen once. Sequencing was performed on liver tumor tissue from sampling region 2. Regarding subset: tumor region T2, inferior pole. The receptors originated from a man aged 40-49 years with primary liver carcinoma and hepatitis B virus infection.

By its share, this clonotype is medium-sized. The chain couples TRBV29-1 to TRBJ2-7; 7 bases map to TRBD1. Trimming cost V 6 bases and J 9 bases; bases outside gene matches: 2. Germline CDR1 and CDR2: SQVTM and ANQGSEA. This CDR3 comprises 9 residues. CDR3 coding DNA: TGCAGCGTCTACAGGGGGCAGTACTTC. The encoded protein is CSVYRGQYF.

This clonotype was picked up many times. This chain joins TRBV28 and TRBJ1-5, with D unclear. Germline V gives CDR1 MDHEN, CDR2 SYDVKM. Trimming stripped 2 bases from V and 7 bases from J, with 15 bases between. The CDR3 totals 15 residues. The CDR3 DNA sequence: TGTGCCAGCAGTTTAACCGCCCCCTTGGGGCAGCCCCAGCATTTT. This gives the protein CASSLTAPLGQPQHF.

J is TRBJ2-1 and V is TRBV6-5, with a weak D call TRBD2 (6 bases). Trimming took off 8 bases at V and 5 bases at J, with 13 bases between the two ends. Germline V CDR1 and CDR2: MNHEY, SVGAGI. CDR3 size: 13 residues. Here the CDR3 DNA reads TGTGCCAGCGGTGGACGGGGGAACAATGAGCAGTTCTTC. It encodes CASGGRGNNEQFF.

This clonotype was found once. Sequence at one end of the junction differs from germline and may be a read error. V usage is TRBV7-9 and J usage is TRBJ2-7, with 8 positions matching TRBD2. The CDR3 loop spans 15 amino acids. Germline-derived CDR1 and CDR2 are SEHNR and FQNEAQ (reference sequence). CDR3 sequence: CANSLEPGGPGEQYF. In DNA form, the CDR3 reads TGTGCCAACAGCTTAGAACCGGGAGGGCCAGGGGAGCAGTACTTC.

To note about this clonotype: At one boundary the junction diverges from the germline segment, which might be a read error. This sequence joins TRBV13 and TRBJ2-7; 7 bases align to TRBD2. Germline V lookup: CDR1 PRHDT, CDR2 FYEKMQ (reference sequence). This CDR3 region has 14 residues. The CDR3 sequence: CATSSSGRAYEQYF. The CDR3 nucleotides read TGTGCCACCAGCTCCAGTGGGAGGGCCTACGAGCAGTACTTC.

The chain carries TRBV4-3 and TRBJ2-7, with D tentatively TRBD2 (5 bases). V was shortened by 4 bases and J by 3 bases, with 19 bases between the two germline ends. This CDR3 is built from 16 residues. Looked up from germline, CDR1 is LGHNA and CDR2 is YSLEER. Here the CDR3 reads CASSLHLGSSDYEQYF. The CDR3 DNA is TGCGCCAGCAGCCTCCACCTTGGGAGTTCGGACTACGAGCAGTACTTC.

The rearrangement links TRBV10-3 to TRBJ1-1; D unclear. The CDR3 has 14 amino acids. The germline CDR1 and CDR2 sequences are ENHRY and SYGVKD. V lost 7 bases and J 0 bases, leaving 12 bases between the germline ends. The DNA for the CDR3 is TGTGCCATCATGGGCGGCTCCATGAACACTGAAGCTTTCTTT. Residues: CAIMGGSMNTEAFF.

Turning to this clonotype: At one of its ends the junction is not consistent with the germline gene, which may arise from a read error. This rearrangement joins TRBV10-2 to TRBJ2-7, with no clear D. The germline CDR1 and CDR2 sequences are WSHSY and SAAADI. This CDR3 contains 13 residues. The CDR3, as DNA: TGCGCCAGCAGTGAAGGCCCGACCTATGAGCATTACTTC. It codes for CASSEGPTYEHYF.

A note on this clonotype: A junction boundary mismatches the germline segment, possibly from a read error. This chain uses TRBV29-1 with TRBJ2-3, with D perhaps TRBD2 (5 bases). There are 12 residues in the CDR3. Per the germline V gene, CDR1 is SQVTM and CDR2 is ANQGSEA. The DNA of the CDR3 is TGCAGTGTTGTGCAAGGAGGCGATACGCAGTATTTT. Protein: CSVVQGGDTQYF.

This clonotype was seen ten or more times. The CDR3 carries no conserved terminal phenylalanine or tryptophan, so it likely arises from a read error. The chain carries TRBV29-1 and TRBJ1-4; D remains ambiguous. Germline V gene sequence: CDR1 SQVTM, CDR2 ANQGSEA. The V and J ends lost 3 bases and 6 bases respectively, with 8 bases between them. This CDR3 is built from 12 residues. Here the CDR3 reads CSVDEGYEKLFV. The CDR3 DNA reads TGCAGCGTTGATGAGGGTTATGAAAAACTGTTTGTT.

This chain links TRBV20-1 with TRBJ2-2; D is ambiguous. Per the germline V gene, CDR1 is DFQATT and CDR2 is SNEGSKA (reference sequence). This CDR3 is built from 15 residues. V was shortened by 4 bases and J by 3 bases, with 15 bases between the two germline ends. The CDR3 loop reads CSATLRQGYTGELFF. The CDR3 bases are TGCAGTGCTACGTTGAGACAAGGATACACCGGGGAGCTGTTTTTT.

This clonotype was counted once. Compared with germline, one end of the junction differs, possibly owing to a read error. The chain links TRBV28 to TRBJ2-7, with D possibly TRBD2 on 6 matching bases. The CDR3 covers 15 residues. Germline V gene data show CDR1 as MDHEN and CDR2 as SYDVKM. This chain's CDR3 is CASRSGLTGTYERYF. DNA of the CDR3: TGTGCCAGCAGATCAGGACTAACGGGCACCTACGAGCGGTACTTC.

This rearrangement joins TRBV11-2 to TRBJ2-1; D unresolved. The CDR3 runs to 15 residues. V lost 1 base to trimming and J lost 3 bases, with 10 bases between them. Germline V gives CDR1 SGHAT, CDR2 FQNNGV. This CDR3 is CASSLVARLYNEQFF. The CDR3 DNA follows: TGTGCCAGCAGCTTAGTGGCTAGACTCTACAATGAGCAGTTCTTC. Supplemented by reference TRBV11-2 and TRBJ2-1, the full variable domain reads EAGVAQSPRYKIIEKRQSVAFWCNPISGHATLYWYQQILGQGPKLLIQFQNNGVVDDSQLPKDRFSAERLKGVDSTLKIQPAKLEDSAVYLCASSLVARLYNEQFFGPGTRLTVL.

This rearrangement joins TRBV29-1 to TRBJ1-1; TRBD1 might be the D (5 bases). The CDR3 has 15 residues. CDR1 is SQVTM and CDR2 is ANQGSEA in the germline V gene. V was trimmed by 8 bases and J by 0 bases, leaving 19 bases between them. Here the CDR3 reads CSLAPGWGMNTEAFF. CDR3 DNA sequence: TGCAGCCTTGCCCCGGGATGGGGGATGAACACTGAAGCTTTCTTT.

This clonotype occurred a few times. The chain combines TRBV6-5 with TRBJ1-5, with TRBD1 identical over 9 bases. The germline gives CDR1 MNHEY, CDR2 SVGAGI. V gave up 5 bases and J gave up 10 bases; unmatched junction bases: 9. This CDR3 region has 14 residues. The CDR3 nucleotides read TGTGCCAGCAGTCCCGGGACAGGGAAGGGCCCCCAGCATTTT. Amino acids: CASSPGTGKGPQHF.

On this clonotype itself: The junction does not match germline at one end; this may be a read error. J is TRBJ2-1 and V is TRBV5-6; 10 bases map to TRBD2. The germline CDR1 and CDR2 sequences are SGHDT and YYEEEE. The CDR3 covers 16 residues. The CDR3 DNA follows: TGTGCCAGCAGCCCGTCTGGGAGCGGGAGGGACAATGAGCAGTTTTTC. This sequence encodes CASSPSGSGRDNEQFF.

Notes on this clonotype: Because it lacks the conserved phenylalanine or tryptophan at the end, this CDR3 is likely a read error. The DNA is omitted, as the CDR3 cannot be located on it reliably, and the CDR3 follows TCRdb's listing. The rearrangement links TRBV29-1 to TRBJ2-3; TRBD2, the D gene given by the table, was not confirmed from the DNA. Germline CDR1 and CDR2: SQVTM and ANQGSEA. The CDR3 sequence runs 14 residues, both termini included. The CDR3 protein is CSATGTPGTDTQYS.

The genes are TRBV28 and TRBJ2-7, with 8 nucleotides matching TRBD1. V was clipped by 6 bases and J by 3 bases; unmatched bases: 4. This CDR3 comprises 13 residues. CDR1 and CDR2 (germline): MDHEN, SYDVKM. The CDR3 loop reads CASRSTGDYEQYF. CDR3 DNA sequence: TGTGCCAGCAGATCGACAGGGGACTACGAGCAGTACTTC. Complete variable domain (other parts from reference TRBV28 and TRBJ2-7): DVKVTQSSRYLVKRTGEKVFLECVQDMDHENMFWYRQDPGLGLRLIYFSYDVKMKEKGDIPEGYSVSREKKERFSLILESASTNQTSMYLCASRSTGDYEQYFGPGTRLTVT.

This clonotype appeared a few times. This sequence joins TRBV6-5 and TRBJ2-3, with 7 nucleotides matching TRBD2. The CDR3 has 14 residues. The germline V gene encodes CDR1 MNHEY and CDR2 SVGAGI. Trimming cost V 6 bases and J 5 bases; bases outside gene matches: 8. CDR3 loop: CASRNPGGLDTQYF. In nucleotides, the CDR3 is TGTGCCAGCAGGAACCCGGGAGGCTTAGATACGCAGTATTTT.

Worth noting for this clonotype: The junction shows a germline mismatch at one end, possibly a read error. The chain employs TRBV11-2 and TRBJ2-7, with D possibly TRBD2 on 5 matching bases. The CDR3 consists of 16 residues. Germline loops: CDR1 SGHAT, CDR2 FQNNGV. This CDR3 is CASSFNGSQSSYEQCF. The CDR3 DNA is TGTGCCAGCAGCTTTAATGGGAGTCAAAGCTCCTACGAGCAGTGCTTC.

This clonotype was picked up a small number of times. At one end the junction does not follow the germline gene, possibly because of a read error. The V gene is TRBV11-2, the J gene TRBJ2-5; 8 positions agree with TRBD2. The CDR3 is made up of 16 amino acids. The V gene's germline CDR1 is SGHAT and CDR2 FQNNGV. The CDR3 nucleotides read TGTGCCAGCAGTCAAACTCCTGGCGGGGGGAAAGAGACACGGTACTTT. It encodes CASSQTPGGGKETRYF.

This clonotype was picked up a small number of times. The rearrangement uses TRBV4-3 and TRBJ1-5; D call uncertain. V gave up 0 bases and J gave up 5 bases, with 5 bases separating them. This CDR3 spans 13 amino acids. The germline V gene encodes CDR1 LGHNA and CDR2 YSLEER. The CDR3 sequence: CASSQEVHQPQHF. The CDR3 nucleotides are TGCGCCAGCAGCCAAGAAGTACATCAGCCCCAGCATTTT.

V gene TRBV4-3 combines with J gene TRBJ2-7; no reliable D call. This CDR3 is 15 amino acids long. V was trimmed by 1 base and J by 2 bases, leaving 12 bases between them. Germline V gives CDR1 LGHNA, CDR2 YSLEER. The CDR3 DNA reads as TGCGCCAGCAGCCAAGGATACATGAGCACCTACGAGCAGTACTTC. Its protein product is CASSQGYMSTYEQYF.

Notes on this clonotype: Germline and junction disagree at one end, which may indicate a read error. The gene calls are TRBV4-1 and TRBJ1-3; D gene uncertain. CDR3 length: 11 amino acids. The germline V gene encodes CDR1 MGHRA and CDR2 YSYEKL. CDR3 amino acids: CAGSQSDTIYF. For the CDR3, the DNA is TGTGCCGGCAGCCAATCGGACACCATATATTTT.

As concerns this clonotype: The junction and the germline gene differ at one end; a read error may be behind it. The chain recombines TRBV11-1 with TRBJ2-3, with no clear D. This CDR3 contains 15 residues. Germline V gene data show CDR1 as SGHAT and CDR2 as FQDESV (reference sequence). CDR3: CVSSLESGLSDTQYF. The CDR3 coding sequence is TGTGTCAGCAGCTTAGAGTCCGGGCTCTCAGATACGCAGTATTTT.